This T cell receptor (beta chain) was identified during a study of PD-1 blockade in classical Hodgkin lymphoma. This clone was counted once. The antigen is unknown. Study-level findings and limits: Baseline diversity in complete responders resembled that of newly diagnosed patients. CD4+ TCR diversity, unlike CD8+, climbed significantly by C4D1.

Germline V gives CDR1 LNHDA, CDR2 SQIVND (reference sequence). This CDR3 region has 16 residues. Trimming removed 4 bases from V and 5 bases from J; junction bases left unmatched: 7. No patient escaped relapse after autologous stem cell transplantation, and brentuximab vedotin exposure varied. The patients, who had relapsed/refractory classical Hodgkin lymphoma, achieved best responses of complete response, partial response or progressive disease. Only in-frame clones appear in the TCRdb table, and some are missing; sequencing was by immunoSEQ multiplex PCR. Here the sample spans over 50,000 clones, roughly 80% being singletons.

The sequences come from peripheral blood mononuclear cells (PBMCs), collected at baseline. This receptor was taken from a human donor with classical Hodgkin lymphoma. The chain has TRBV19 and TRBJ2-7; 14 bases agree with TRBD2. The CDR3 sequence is CASSTRLAGGPNEQYF. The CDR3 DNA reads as TGTGCCAGTAGTACCCGACTAGCGGGAGGGCCCAACGAGCAGTACTTC.